Described below is a single T cell receptor (beta chain) sequence and its context. This CDR3 has 12 amino acids. The V and J ends lost 3 bases and 4 bases respectively, with 5 bases between them. Germline V CDR1 and CDR2: SGHNT, YYREEE (reference sequence). This record belongs to a study of blood T cell repertoires in COVID-19. The table came from immunoSEQ multiplex PCR; TCRdb's copy has only in-frame clones and leaves some out. Altogether some 68,000 clones are present, roughly 90% being singletons, with the ten largest covering 6% to 7.5%. The material sequenced was peripheral blood. The receptor was derived from a man in his forties or fifties with COVID-19, enrolled during active disease. This chain connects TRBV5-4 to TRBJ1-3; no definite D call. For the CDR3, the DNA is TGTGCCAGCAGCTCTGAGGGAAACACCATATATTTT. It yields the protein CASSSEGNTIYF.